A selection of T cell receptor beta chains follows, all from one sample in a study of identical twins. TCRdb itself ran the 5' RACE reads through MiXCR, one entry per CDR3 protein. The table lists 450,000 to 600,000 distinct CDR3 sequences, about a fifth of them singletons. A further study also used this sample, focusing on yellow fever vaccine responses in identical twins.

Input material: CD4+ T cells sorted from blood. These TCRs come from a woman in her late teens or twenties in good health. CDR3s include the opening cysteine and the closing phenylalanine or tryptophan.

J gene,V gene,CDR3 protein
TRBJ2-1,TRBV5-1,CASSFYVFSGRGSYNEQFF
TRBJ1-1,TRBV7-9,CASSSTGWGTEAFF
TRBJ2-1,TRBV9,CASSVSGDSYNEQFF
TRBJ2-5,TRBV24-1,CATSDLVGHQETQYF
TRBJ2-3,TRBV10-3,CAISDRGQVTDTQYF
TRBJ2-1,TRBV7-6,CASSLGIWNEQFF
TRBJ2-3,TRBV27,CASMSNVVLDTQYF
TRBJ2-5,TRBV9,CASSRASGGSSQETQYF
TRBJ2-1,TRBV29-1,CSVDSLGYEQFF
TRBJ1-2,TRBV27,CASSLRGRDGYTF
TRBJ1-6,TRBV14,CASSPGASPLHF
TRBJ2-1,TRBV2,CASSEGSSYNEQFF
TRBJ2-1,TRBV2,CATRTGGTNEQFF
TRBJ2-1,TRBV15,CATSRDAKGAYNEQFF
TRBJ2-1,TRBV3-1,CASSHRTSVRYNEQFF
TRBJ2-3,TRBV5-1,CASSALGGTDTQYF
TRBJ2-5,TRBV7-8,CASSMGLAGAPLRAQYF
TRBJ2-3,TRBV6-5,CASSYSASGGSTDTQYF
TRBJ1-6,TRBV20-1,CSAIGEQGGSPLHF
TRBJ2-7,TRBV24-1,CATSDPGQGAGEQYF
TRBJ1-1,TRBV20-1,CSARQTDNTEAFF
TRBJ2-5,TRBV20-1,CSARSPPGRIETQYF
TRBJ2-2,TRBV14,CASSQGTGFPGELFF
TRBJ1-1,TRBV4-2,CASSWGQTGGTEAFF
TRBJ2-2,TRBV29-1,CSSSGGADTGELFF